This TCR beta chain appears in the sequencing data of a study of shared clonotypes between healthy human individuals. Study-wide findings and caveats: A small donor pool kept down the genetic and exposure-history diversity that was represented. Several donors shared roughly 5% of their naive CD4 clonotypes.

Nashville, Tennessee was home to all donors, each a Caucasian adult. Concerning this clone itself: Its target is not known. The junction and the germline gene differ at one end; a read error may be behind it.

Germline values: CDR1 LNHDA, CDR2 SQIVND (reference sequence). This CDR3 is built from 18 residues. The sorted-subset replicate PCRs were given about 210 ng DNA, which is approximately 30,000 T cell genomes. Sequencing used immunoSEQ multiplex PCR; TCRdb keeps in-frame clones, though not all of them. The data contain around 690,000 clones, roughly 87% of them singletons. The sample taken for sequencing was memory CD8+ T cells from PBMCs. Subset in this sample: CD45RO+ cells pooled with CCR7-negative TemRA cells. The clonotype comes from a man aged 18-30 years in good health. Some clones in this sample may be carry-over from other donors' samples. The rearrangement links TRBV19 to TRBJ1-4; D remains ambiguous. The DNA of the CDR3 is TGTGCCAGTAGTTTAGACTGGATATCCCCCCGAGTGCAAGAAAAACTGTTTTTT. Translated: CASSLDWISPRVQEKLFF.